This T cell receptor beta chain was recorded in a study of T cell repertoires in cytomegalovirus infection (dated by TCRdb to about 2019). Study-level background: Donor HLA type was relevant to the analysis, as public TCR beta signatures indicated carriage of CMV infection together with the matching HLA type.

This clonotype has just a few counts. What this receptor recognizes is not known. Base qualities are not provided; no much larger clone lies one nucleotide away. Reads for this sample came from an Illumina HiSeq 1500. In TCRdb, the public reads were trimmed at Q25 with fastp and aligned with MiXCR, with productive beta chains retained. All rows with the same CDR3 protein become a single entry with the most common DNA and genes. This sample lists roughly 230,000 distinct CDR3 sequences; approximately 22% were detected once. Around a sixth of the sample belongs to the ten largest clones. General findings and caveats noted by the study authors: The ex vivo response was dominated by HLA-C-restricted CMV-specific TCR beta clonotypes, and the single most frequent clonotype in two of eight donors was supplied by these HLA-C-restricted clonotypes. Cumulative frequency of public TCR beta family members discriminated carriers of CMV infection plus the relevant HLA type in this cohort and an independent roughly 330-donor cohort.

The junction shows trimming of 5 bases on V and 8 bases on J, plus 13 bases between the germline ends. Counted from cysteine to phenylalanine, this CDR3 has 13 amino acids. Just CDR3 DNA is preserved here, 39 bases in frame from base 1. The germline V gene supplies CDR1 SGHVS and CDR2 FNYEAQ. The receptor was isolated from a human donor in good health (CMV status not recorded). Some clones in this sample may be carry-over from other donors' samples. This sequence uses TRBV7-6 and TRBJ2-1, with TRBD1 perhaps the D gene, on 6 matching bases. Sequenced sample: CD8+ T cells from PBMCs. The DNA reads as follows: TGTGCCAGCAGCGACACAGGGCACGATGAGCAGTTCTTC. Its translation reads: CASSDTGHDEQFF.